The rows below give T cell receptor beta chains drawn from one sample of a study of T cells in localized non-small cell lung cancer. Sequenced by immunoSEQ multiplex PCR; TCRdb stores in-frame clones only, minus some. The sample has over a thousand clones; roughly 34% are singletons. Sample: lung tumor tissue, taken before any cancer treatment. Receptors were obtained from a woman aged 35 to 69 with stage I squamous cell lung carcinoma. The CDR3 runs from the conserved cysteine through the conserved F or W. D genes are given only for firm matches. The size of a clone is reported for some rows only, either as once, few or many, or as a class for expanded clones.

d_call | j_call | clone_size | v_call | cdr3_aa | cdr3_nt
. | TRBJ2-7 | . | TRBV19 | CASRLNGGEQYF | TGTGCCAGTAGACTCAATGGGGGAGAGCAGTACTTC
. | TRBJ1-6 | . | TRBV15 | CATSSRGDNSPLHF | TGTGCCACCAGTAGCCGGGGAGATAATTCACCCCTCCACTTT
. | TRBJ2-5 | medium-sized | TRBV9 | CASSVGGYQETQYF | TGTGCCAGCAGCGTAGGGGGGTACCAAGAGACCCAGTACTTC
TRBD2 | TRBJ2-1 | . | TRBV10-3 | CAIKTSGDNEQFF | TGTGCCATCAAGACTAGCGGCGACAATGAGCAGTTCTTC
. | TRBJ1-5 | . | TRBV30 | CAWSVKGSNQPQHF | TGTGCCTGGAGCGTAAAGGGATCCAATCAGCCCCAGCATTTT
. | TRBJ1-4 | few | TRBV18 | CASSPTGWGDEKLFF | TGTGCCAGCTCACCTACAGGGTGGGGTGATGAAAAACTGTTTTTT
. | TRBJ1-4 | few | TRBV9 | CASSEGPQDGELFF | TGTGCCAGCAGCGAGGGGCCTCAGGATGGGGAACTGTTTTTT
TRBD1 | TRBJ2-7 | . | TRBV10-1 | CASRLITGDRFYEQYF | TGCGCCAGCAGACTAATCACAGGGGATCGCTTCTACGAGCAGTACTTC
TRBD1 | TRBJ1-2 | . | TRBV9 | CASSLGTGDYGYTF | TGTGCCAGCAGCTTAGGGACAGGGGACTATGGCTACACCTTC
TRBD1 | TRBJ1-6 | . | TRBV15 | CATSRENDRGRIGSPLHF | TGTGCCACCAGCAGAGAAAACGACAGGGGGCGCATCGGGTCACCCCTCCACTTT
. | TRBJ1-5 | . | TRBV29-1 | CSVQGQKNQPQHF | TGCAGCGTCCAAGGGCAGAAAAATCAGCCCCAGCATTTT
. | TRBJ1-1 | few | TRBV6-8 | CASSWRGLMNTEAFF | TGTGCCAGCAGTTGGCGGGGTCTAATGAACACTGAAGCTTTCTTT
TRBD1 | TRBJ1-1 | few | TRBV6-8 | CASSRGQGWGDTEAFF | TGTGCCAGCAGTAGGGGACAGGGTTGGGGGGACACTGAAGCTTTCTTT
. | TRBJ1-1 | . | TRBV6-8 | CASRGSLRDTEAFF | TGTGCCAGCAGAGGGTCCCTTCGGGACACTGAAGCTTTCTTT
. | TRBJ1-2 | . | TRBV6-8 | CASSSTIPGGANYGYTF | TGTGCCAGCAGTTCAACCATACCGGGAGGGGCTAACTATGGCTACACCTTC
. | TRBJ1-5 | few | TRBV19 | CASSMNPQLGNQPQHF | TGTGCCAGTAGTATGAACCCGCAGTTGGGCAATCAGCCCCAGCATTTT
. | TRBJ1-3 | medium-sized | TRBV2 | CASSDRGNTIYF | TGTGCCAGCAGTGACAGGGGAAACACCATATATTTT
. | TRBJ1-2 | . | TRBV30 | CAWISEGWRGYTF | TGTGCCTGGATTTCGGAGGGGTGGCGAGGCTACACCTTC
. | TRBJ1-3 | few | TRBV11-3 | CASSSGTWGPSGNTIYF | TGTGCCAGCAGCTCCGGGACCTGGGGCCCCTCTGGAAACACCATATATTTT
. | TRBJ2-1 | . | TRBV23-1 | CASSQSIARLGGKWGNEQFF | TGCGCCAGCAGTCAATCTATCGCCCGTTTGGGGGGTAAGTGGGGGAATGAGCAGTTCTTC
. | TRBJ2-7 | few | TRBV9 | CASAGDTYEQYF | TGTGCCAGCGCAGGGGACACCTACGAGCAGTACTTC
TRBD2 | TRBJ2-1 | . | TRBV9 | CASSVEGASGGQYVQFF | TGTGCCAGCAGCGTAGAAGGAGCTAGCGGGGGCCAATACGTGCAGTTCTTC
. | TRBJ1-1 | few | TRBV30 | CAWSAGLGTTEAFF | TGTGCCTGGAGTGCCGGACTAGGAACCACTGAAGCTTTCTTT
. | TRBJ2-7 | . | TRBV9 | CASSRTAISYEQYF | TGTGCCAGCAGCCGTACAGCGATCTCCTACGAGCAGTACTTC
. | TRBJ1-6 | medium-sized | TRBV6-8 | CASSHDPGAYSPLHF | TGTGCCAGCAGCCACGATCCGGGAGCTTATTCACCCCTCCACTTT
TRBD2 | TRBJ2-7 | few | TRBV6-8 | CASNPQTAGRYEQYF | TGTGCCAGCAACCCTCAGACAGCGGGGCGTTACGAGCAGTACTTC
. | TRBJ1-3 | medium-sized | TRBV11-3 | CASSSAGGGNTIYF | TGTGCCAGCAGCTCCGCGGGGGGAGGAAACACCATATATTTT
. | TRBJ1-1 | . | TRBV29-1 | CSVGSPKPPTEAFF | TGCAGCGTGGGGAGTCCAAAGCCCCCCACTGAAGCTTTCTTT
TRBD1 | TRBJ1-5 | . | TRBV19 | CASSTSGQGGQPQHF | TGTGCCAGTAGTACCTCCGGACAGGGTGGTCAGCCCCAGCATTTT
. | TRBJ2-2 | . | TRBV19 | CASSSRSGGELFF | TGTGCCAGTAGTAGTAGATCGGGGGGGGAGCTGTTTTTT
TRBD1 | TRBJ1-4 | medium-sized | TRBV9 | CASRDRVGSEKLFF | TGTGCCAGCAGGGACAGGGTGGGGAGTGAAAAACTGTTTTTT
. | TRBJ1-1 | few | TRBV6-8 | CASSMDRLSKAFF | TGTGCCAGCAGTATGGACAGATTGTCGAAAGCTTTCTTT
. | TRBJ2-6 | . | TRBV29-1 | CDPQWPPGANVLTF | TGCGACCCCCAGTGGCCCCCCGGGGCCAACGTCCTGACTTTC
TRBD1 | TRBJ1-1 | . | TRBV28 | CASRLQGAPTEAFF | TGTGCCAGCAGACTACAGGGGGCGCCCACTGAAGCTTTCTTT
. | TRBJ2-3 | . | TRBV11-3 | CASSPTVSTDTQYF | TGTGCCAGCAGCCCAACGGTTAGCACAGATACGCAGTATTTT
TRBD1 | TRBJ1-2 | . | TRBV11-3 | CASSRMGQGIYGYTF | TGTGCCAGCAGCCGAATGGGACAGGGGATTTATGGCTACACCTTC
. | TRBJ2-3 | few | TRBV10-2 | CASSEGAGKSPDTQYF | TGCGCCAGCAGTGAGGGAGCGGGTAAATCGCCAGATACGCAGTATTTT
TRBD2 | TRBJ2-1 | . | TRBV18 | CASSLKQASGGASEQFF | TGTGCCAGCTCACTTAAACAGGCCAGCGGGGGGGCCAGTGAGCAGTTCTTC